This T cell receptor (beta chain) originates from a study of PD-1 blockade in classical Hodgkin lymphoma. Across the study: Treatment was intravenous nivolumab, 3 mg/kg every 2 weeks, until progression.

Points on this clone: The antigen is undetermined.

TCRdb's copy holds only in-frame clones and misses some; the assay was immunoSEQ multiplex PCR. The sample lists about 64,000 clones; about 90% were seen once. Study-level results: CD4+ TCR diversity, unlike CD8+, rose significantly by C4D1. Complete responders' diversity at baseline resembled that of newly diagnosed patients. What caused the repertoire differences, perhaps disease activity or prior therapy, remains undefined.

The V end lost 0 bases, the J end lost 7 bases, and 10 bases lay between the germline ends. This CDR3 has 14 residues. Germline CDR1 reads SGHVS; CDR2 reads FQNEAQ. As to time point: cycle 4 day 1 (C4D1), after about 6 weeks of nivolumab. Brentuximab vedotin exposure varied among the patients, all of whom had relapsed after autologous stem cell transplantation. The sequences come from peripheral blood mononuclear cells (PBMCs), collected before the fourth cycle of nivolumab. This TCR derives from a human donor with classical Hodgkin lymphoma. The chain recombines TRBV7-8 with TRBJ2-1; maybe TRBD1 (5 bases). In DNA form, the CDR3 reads TGTGCCAGCAGCTTAGCTCTGACAGATAATGAGCAGTTCTTC. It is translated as CASSLALTDNEQFF.